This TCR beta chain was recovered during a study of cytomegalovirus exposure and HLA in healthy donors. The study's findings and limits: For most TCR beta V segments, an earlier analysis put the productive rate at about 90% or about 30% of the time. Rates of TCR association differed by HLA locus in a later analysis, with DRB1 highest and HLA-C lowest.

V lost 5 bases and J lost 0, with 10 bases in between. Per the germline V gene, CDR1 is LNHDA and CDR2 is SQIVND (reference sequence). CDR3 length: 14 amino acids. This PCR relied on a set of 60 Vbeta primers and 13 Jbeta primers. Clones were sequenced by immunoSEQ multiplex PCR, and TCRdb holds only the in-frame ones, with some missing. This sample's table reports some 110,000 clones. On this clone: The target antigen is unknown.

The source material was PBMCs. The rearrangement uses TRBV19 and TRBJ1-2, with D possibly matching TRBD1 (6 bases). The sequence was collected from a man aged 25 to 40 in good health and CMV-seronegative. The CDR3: CASSGQKSNYGYTF. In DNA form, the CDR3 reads TGTGCCAGTAGTGGACAGAAATCTAACTATGGCTACACCTTC. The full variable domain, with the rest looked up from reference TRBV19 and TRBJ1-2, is DGGITQSPKYLFRKEGQNVTLSCEQNLNHDAMYWYRQDPGQGLRLIYYSQIVNDFQKGDIAEGYSVSREKKESFPLTVTSAQKNPTAFYLCASSGQKSNYGYTFGSGTRLTVV.